These T cell receptor beta chains were read from a single sample in a study of CD8+ T cells in alopecia areata. Measured with immunoSEQ multiplex PCR; TCRdb has only the in-frame clones, and not every one. This sample yields roughly 120,000 clones, of which around two fifths are seen a single time; 3.1% belongs to the top ten. The sequencing sample was made of CD4+ T cells sorted from blood. The source is a human donor with alopecia areata. Both conserved end residues are part of each CDR3. The order of the fields is V gene, D gene, clone size, J gene, CDR3 length, CDR3 protein, CDR3 DNA. A D gene is named only where the DNA matches it firmly. Size tells how often a clone was seen (once, few, many) or the class of an expanded clone, and some rows leave it out.

TRBV29-1	.	few	TRBJ1-1	14	CSVLKQVMNTEAFF	TGCAGCGTCCTGAAACAGGTCATGAACACTGAAGCTTTCTTT
TRBV18	.	few	TRBJ1-2	13	CASSPEGNYGYTF	TGTGCCAGCTCACCGGAGGGGAACTATGGCTACACCTTC
TRBV5-1	.	.	TRBJ2-1	15	CASRLDGAQYNEQFF	TGCGCCAGCAGGTTGGATGGGGCGCAGTACAATGAGCAGTTCTTC
TRBV5-4	.	.	TRBJ2-3	14	CASGRGGPSDTQYF	TGTGCCAGCGGCAGGGGAGGGCCTTCAGATACGCAGTATTTT
TRBV29-1	.	few	TRBJ2-1	11	CGGFSYNEQFF	TGCGGGGGTTTTTCCTACAATGAGCAGTTCTTC
TRBV7-2	.	.	TRBJ1-1	12	CASSLEGQGRFF	TGTGCCAGCAGCTTAGAGGGACAAGGGAGATTCTTT
TRBV29-1	.	.	TRBJ1-3	13	CSVAFTPGNTIYF	TGCAGCGTCGCCTTCACGCCTGGAAACACCATATATTTT
TRBV11-2	.	few	TRBJ2-5	14	CASSPGVGGETQYF	TGTGCCAGCAGCCCAGGGGTGGGAGGGGAGACCCAGTACTTC
TRBV7-2	.	.	TRBJ2-7	14	CASSFAGNSYEQYF	TGTGCCAGCAGCTTTGCAGGAAACTCCTACGAGCAGTACTTC
TRBV5-1	.	.	TRBJ2-5	14	CASSFLPVQETQYF	TGCGCCAGCAGCTTTCTCCCAGTCCAAGAGACCCAGTACTTC
TRBV18	.	.	TRBJ1-5	13	CASSLQGYQPQHF	TGTGCCAGCTCACTCCAGGGCTATCAGCCCCAGCATTTT
TRBV28	TRBD1	few	TRBJ2-7	15	CASSRGRTGGYEQYF	TGTGCCAGCAGCCGAGGCAGGACAGGCGGGTACGAGCAGTACTTC
TRBV29-1	TRBD1	.	TRBJ2-3	15	CSVPPRDRVSDTQYF	TGCAGCGTCCCTCCCCGGGACAGGGTGTCCGATACGCAGTATTTT
TRBV23-1	.	.	TRBJ1-3	15	CASSQLVTGGNTIYF	TGCGCCAGCAGTCAACTCGTGACCGGTGGAAACACCATATATTTT
TRBV9	TRBD2	.	TRBJ2-1	15	CASSVELAGANEQFF	TGTGCCAGCAGCGTAGAACTAGCGGGGGCCAATGAGCAGTTCTTC
TRBV2	.	.	TRBJ1-2	14	CASSEGQTNYGYTF	TGTGCCAGCAGTGAGGGGCAGACTAACTATGGCTACACCTTC
TRBV19	.	few	TRBJ2-3	13	CASQEDGTDTQYF	TGTGCCAGTCAGGAGGACGGCACAGATACGCAGTATTTT
TRBV7-2	TRBD1	few	TRBJ2-3	15	CASSSGQGGTDTQYF	TGTGCCAGCAGCTCAGGACAGGGGGGGACAGATACGCAGTATTTT
TRBV7-3	.	few	TRBJ1-1	13	CASSSTVNTEAFF	TGTGCCAGCAGCTCGACGGTTAACACTGAAGCTTTCTTT
TRBV28	.	.	TRBJ2-3	12	CASSWTDGTQYF	TGTGCCAGCAGTTGGACAGACGGTACGCAGTATTTT
TRBV28	.	.	TRBJ2-7	13	CASILGGADEQYF	TGTGCCAGCATCCTTGGGGGGGCGGACGAGCAGTACTTC
TRBV6-1	TRBD2	.	TRBJ2-7	15	CASTGTSGGAYEQYF	TGTGCCAGCACCGGGACTAGCGGGGGGGCCTACGAGCAGTACTTC
TRBV27	.	.	TRBJ1-2	15	CASSTQQGLGYGYTF	TGTGCCAGCAGTACCCAACAGGGATTGGGCTATGGCTACACCTTC
TRBV29-1	.	few	TRBJ2-3	13	CSASGTRTDTQYF	TGCAGCGCGTCAGGAACTAGAACCGATACGCAGTATTTT
TRBV7-2	.	few	TRBJ2-3	13	CASSLGRADTQYF	TGTGCCAGCAGCTTAGGGAGGGCAGATACGCAGTATTTT
TRBV20-1	.	few	TRBJ2-1	11	CSARQGPLQFF	TGCAGTGCTAGGCAGGGTCCCCTCCAGTTCTTC
TRBV7-2	TRBD2	.	TRBJ2-1	16	CASSLVGAGVRVEQFF	TGTGCCAGCAGCTTAGTAGGAGCGGGGGTAAGGGTTGAGCAGTTCTTC
TRBV5-1	.	.	TRBJ2-3	14	CASSLGTRADTQYF	TGCGCCAGCAGCTTAGGGACTCGCGCAGATACGCAGTATTTT
TRBV28	.	.	TRBJ2-7	13	CASKRTVPYEQYF	TGTGCCAGCAAGAGGACAGTACCCTACGAGCAGTACTTC
TRBV7-2	.	few	TRBJ2-3	17	CASSKRAVVGSTDTQYF	TGTGCCAGCAGCAAGAGAGCAGTCGTTGGGAGCACAGATACGCAGTATTTT
TRBV11-2	.	.	TRBJ1-4	16	CASSAPHTGVNEKLFF	TGTGCCAGCAGCGCCCCACATACTGGAGTTAATGAAAAACTGTTTTTT
TRBV7-9	.	.	TRBJ1-1	16	CASSPARGQGRTEAFF	TGTGCCAGCAGCCCCGCCCGAGGGCAAGGACGGACTGAAGCTTTCTTT
TRBV6-6	.	.	TRBJ2-7	14	CASSDSDKLREQYF	TGTGCCAGCAGTGATTCCGACAAACTACGGGAGCAGTACTTC
TRBV4-1	.	.	TRBJ2-4	15	CASSQAGIAKNIQYF	TGCGCCAGCAGCCAAGCAGGAATAGCCAAAAACATTCAGTACTTC
TRBV7-9	.	.	TRBJ2-7	16	CASSLEFRTENYEQYF	TGTGCCAGCAGCTTAGAATTCCGGACGGAGAACTACGAGCAGTACTTC
TRBV5-1	.	.	TRBJ2-6	16	CASSLQSPGGANVLTF	TGCGCCAGCAGCTTGCAGAGCCCCGGGGGGGCCAACGTCCTGACTTTC
TRBV7-2	.	few	TRBJ2-7	14	CASSSQGSSGEQYF	TGTGCCAGCAGCTCGCAGGGCTCCTCGGGTGAGCAGTACTTC
TRBV27	TRBD1	.	TRBJ2-1	15	CASSFRQGAYNEQFF	TGTGCCAGCAGTTTCAGGCAGGGGGCTTACAATGAGCAGTTCTTC
TRBV4-1	.	.	TRBJ2-3	11	CASGPTGAQYF	TGCGCCAGCGGCCCAACCGGGGCGCAGTATTTT
TRBV6-5	TRBD2	.	TRBJ2-1	14	CASRLAGGSNEQFF	TGTGCCAGTAGACTCGCGGGGGGATCCAATGAGCAGTTCTTC
TRBV7-3	.	.	TRBJ2-1	13	CASSTPTSNEQFF	TGTGCCAGCAGCACACCTACTAGCAATGAGCAGTTCTTC
TRBV23-1	.	.	TRBJ2-7	16	CASSQDLGALTYEQYF	TGCGCCAGCAGCCAGGACCTTGGGGCTCTAACCTACGAGCAGTACTTC
TRBV30	.	few	TRBJ1-2	13	CAWSVNQGLGYTF	TGTGCCTGGAGTGTAAATCAGGGTCTTGGCTACACCTTC
TRBV5-1	TRBD1	.	TRBJ2-1	16	CASSLGGTGGDNEQFF	TGCGCCAGCAGCTTGGGCGGGACAGGGGGTGACAATGAGCAGTTCTTC
TRBV29-1	TRBD2	few	TRBJ2-1	12	CSVKAGVSEQFF	TGCAGCGTCAAAGCGGGAGTAAGTGAGCAGTTCTTC
TRBV6-5	TRBD1	.	TRBJ1-2	13	CASRPGQDYGYTF	TGTGCCAGCAGGCCGGGACAGGACTATGGCTACACCTTC